The clone carrying this T cell receptor beta chain was picked up a small number of times. Its antigen is not known. The data originate from a study of regulatory T cells in long-lasting Graves disease. Whole-study results and caveats: A reduction in accuracy may have resulted from the small sample size.

The germline V and J ends were trimmed by 5 bases and 3 bases, with 11 bases remaining between them. CDR1 is SEHNR and CDR2 is FQNEAQ in the germline V gene (reference sequence). The CDR3 loop spans 14 amino acids. Researchers made TCR beta libraries by using iRepertoire HTBI primers and running Arm-PCR on CDR3 regions. TCRdb re-called the multiplex PCR reads with MiXCR, one entry per CDR3 protein. Here the sample spans 700,000 or so distinct CDR3 sequences, about 30% being singletons. The time point: persistent/refractory GD, antithyroid drugs over 5 years with positive TRAb. Extracted RNA from PBMCs served as the source of the TCR library.

This specimen was peripheral blood mononuclear cells (PBMCs), taken when the disease was refractory, from a patient treated with antithyroid drugs. The V call is TRBV7-9, the J call TRBJ1-3; tentative D call: TRBD1 (5 bases). The sequence derives from a female donor with Graves disease. The chain's CDR3 is CASSRGTDGNTIYF. The DNA of the CDR3 is TGTGCCAGCAGCCGTGGGACGGATGGAAACACCATATATTTT.